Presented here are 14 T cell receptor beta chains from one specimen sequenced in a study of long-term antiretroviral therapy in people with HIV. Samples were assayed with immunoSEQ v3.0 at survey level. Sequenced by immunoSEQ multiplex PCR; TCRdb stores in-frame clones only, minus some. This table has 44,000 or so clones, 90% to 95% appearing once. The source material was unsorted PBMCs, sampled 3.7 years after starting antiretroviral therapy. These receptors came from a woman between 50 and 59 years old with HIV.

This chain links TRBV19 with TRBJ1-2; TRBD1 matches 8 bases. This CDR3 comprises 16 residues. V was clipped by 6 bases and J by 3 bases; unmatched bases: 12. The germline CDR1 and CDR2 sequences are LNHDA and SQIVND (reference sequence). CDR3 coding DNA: TGTGCCAGTAGCAGACAGGGGCCTGCTGGATACTATGGCTACACCTTC. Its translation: CASSRQGPAGYYGYTF.

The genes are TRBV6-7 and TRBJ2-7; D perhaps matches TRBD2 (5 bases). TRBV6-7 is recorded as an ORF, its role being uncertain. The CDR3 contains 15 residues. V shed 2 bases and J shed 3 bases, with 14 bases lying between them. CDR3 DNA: TGTGCCAGCAGTTACAGAGGGCAGGTGGACTACGAGCAGTACTTC. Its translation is CASSYRGQVDYEQYF.

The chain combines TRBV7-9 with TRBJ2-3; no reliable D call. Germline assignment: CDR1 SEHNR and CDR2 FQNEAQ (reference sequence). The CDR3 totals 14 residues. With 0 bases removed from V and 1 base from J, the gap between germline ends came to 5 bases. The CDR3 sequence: CASSLATGTDTQYF. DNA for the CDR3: TGTGCCAGCAGCTTAGCTACAGGCACAGATACGCAGTATTTT. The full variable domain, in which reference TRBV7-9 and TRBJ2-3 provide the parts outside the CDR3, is DTGVSQNPRHKITKRGQNVTFRCDPISEHNRLYWYRQTLGQGPEFLTYFQNEAQLEKSRLLSDRFSAERPKGSFSTLEIQRTEQGDSAMYLCASSLATGTDTQYFGPGTRLTVL.

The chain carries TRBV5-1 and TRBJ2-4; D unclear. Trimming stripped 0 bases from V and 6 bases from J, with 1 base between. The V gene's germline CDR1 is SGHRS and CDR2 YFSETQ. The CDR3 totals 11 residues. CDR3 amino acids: CASSLGNIQYF. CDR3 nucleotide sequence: TGCGCCAGCAGCTTGGGAAACATTCAGTACTTC.

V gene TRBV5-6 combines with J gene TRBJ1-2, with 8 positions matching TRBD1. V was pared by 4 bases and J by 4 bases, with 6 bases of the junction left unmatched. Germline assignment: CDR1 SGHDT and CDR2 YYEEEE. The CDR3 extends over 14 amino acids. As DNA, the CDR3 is TGTGCCAGCAGCCGGGCGGGACAGGTCTATGGCTACACCTTC. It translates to CASSRAGQVYGYTF. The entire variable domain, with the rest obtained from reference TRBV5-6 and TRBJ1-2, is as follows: DAGVTQSPTHLIKTRGQQVTLRCSPKSGHDTVSWYQQALGQGPQFIFQYYEEEERQRGNFPDRFSGHQFPNYSSELNVNALLLGDSALYLCASSRAGQVYGYTFGSGTRLTVV.

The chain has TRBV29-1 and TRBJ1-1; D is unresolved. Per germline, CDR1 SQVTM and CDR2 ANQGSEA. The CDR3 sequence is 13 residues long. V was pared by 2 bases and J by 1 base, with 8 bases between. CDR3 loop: CSVERIQNTEAFF. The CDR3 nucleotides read TGCAGCGTTGAACGCATTCAGAACACTGAAGCTTTCTTT.

CDR3 in amino acids: CASSPTGYEQYF. The CDR3 nucleotides read TGTGCCAGCAGCCCGACAGGCTACGAGCAGTACTTC. The chain has TRBV7-2 and TRBJ2-7; tentative D call: TRBD1 (6 bases). V was trimmed by 5 bases and J by 3 bases, leaving 8 bases between them. This CDR3 has 12 residues. Germline CDR1 and CDR2: SGHTA and FQGNSA.

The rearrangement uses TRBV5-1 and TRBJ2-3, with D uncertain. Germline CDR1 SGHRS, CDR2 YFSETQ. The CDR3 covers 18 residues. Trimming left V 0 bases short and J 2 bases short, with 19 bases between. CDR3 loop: CASSLGVSSVDYTDTQYF. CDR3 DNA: TGCGCCAGCAGCTTGGGAGTTTCCTCGGTTGATTACACAGATACGCAGTATTTT.

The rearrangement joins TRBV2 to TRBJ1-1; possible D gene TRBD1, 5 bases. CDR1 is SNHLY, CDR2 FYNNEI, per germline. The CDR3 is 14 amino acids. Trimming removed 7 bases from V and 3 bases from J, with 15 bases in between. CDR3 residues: CASKFYGADTEAFF. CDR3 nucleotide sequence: TGTGCCAGCAAATTCTATGGGGCAGACACTGAAGCTTTCTTT.

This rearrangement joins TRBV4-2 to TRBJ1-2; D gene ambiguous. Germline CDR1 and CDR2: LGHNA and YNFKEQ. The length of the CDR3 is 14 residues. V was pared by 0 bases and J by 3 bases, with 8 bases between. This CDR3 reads CASSQEQRDYGYTF. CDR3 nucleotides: TGTGCCAGCAGCCAAGAACAGAGGGACTATGGCTACACCTTC.

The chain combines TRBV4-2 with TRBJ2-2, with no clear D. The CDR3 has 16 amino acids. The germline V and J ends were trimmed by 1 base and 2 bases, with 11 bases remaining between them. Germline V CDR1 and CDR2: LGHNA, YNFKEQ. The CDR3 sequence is CASSQAVGSNTGELFF. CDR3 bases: TGTGCCAGCAGCCAAGCGGTCGGCAGCAACACCGGGGAGCTGTTTTTT.

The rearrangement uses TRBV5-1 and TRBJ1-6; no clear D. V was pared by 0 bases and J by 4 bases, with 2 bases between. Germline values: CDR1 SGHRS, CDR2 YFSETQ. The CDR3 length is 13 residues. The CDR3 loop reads CASSLEYNSPLHF. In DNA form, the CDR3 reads TGCGCCAGCAGCTTGGAGTATAATTCACCCCTCCACTTT.

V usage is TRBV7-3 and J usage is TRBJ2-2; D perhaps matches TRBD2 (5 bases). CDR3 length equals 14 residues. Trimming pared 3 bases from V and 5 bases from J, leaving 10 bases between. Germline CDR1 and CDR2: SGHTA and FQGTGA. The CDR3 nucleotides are TGTGCCAGCAGCTTGGTAGGGAGAACCGGGGAGCTGTTTTTT. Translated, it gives CASSLVGRTGELFF.

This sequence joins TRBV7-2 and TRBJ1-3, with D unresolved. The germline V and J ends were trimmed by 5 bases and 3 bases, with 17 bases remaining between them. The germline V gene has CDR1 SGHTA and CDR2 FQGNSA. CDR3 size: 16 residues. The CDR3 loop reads CASSRAVGAHGNTIYF. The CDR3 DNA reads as TGTGCCAGCAGCCGAGCAGTAGGAGCGCATGGAAACACCATATATTTT.